This passage covers 8 T cell receptor beta chains from one sample sequenced in a study of healthy donors' naive CD4 and CD8 T cells. A linear amplification protocol produced the TCR libraries from around 500 ng of total RNA. Each CDR3 protein gets one entry after TCRdb re-called the reads with MiXCR. The sample consists of 180,000 or so distinct CDR3 sequences, around 80% of them appearing once. Sequencing used naive CD4+ and CD8+ T cells sorted from blood, pooled from several donors. Receptor source: a pool of human donors in good health; the sample pools cells from several healthy donors.

The table lists this clonotype with many counts. The genes are TRBV19 and TRBJ2-7, with TRBD1 identical over 10 bases. The CDR3 extends over 14 amino acids. J lost 4 bases, V lost 7 bases, and 7 bases had no gene match. Germline V gives CDR1 LNHDA, CDR2 SQIVND (reference sequence). The CDR3 spells CASTPTGGIYEQYF. DNA for the CDR3: TGTGCCAGTACCCCGACAGGGGGCATTTACGAGCAGTACTTC.

This clonotype was counted once. The rearrangement uses TRBV29-1 and TRBJ2-3, with TRBD1 identical over 8 bases. Looked up from germline, CDR1 is SQVTM and CDR2 is ANQGSEA. CDR3 size: 16 residues. The V gene end was trimmed by 0 bases and the J gene end by 2 bases; junction bases not matched to a gene: 7. The CDR3 DNA sequence: TGCAGCGTTGAAGACCCAGGGGGCGCGCCCACAGATACGCAGTATTTT. Protein sequence: CSVEDPGGAPTDTQYF.

The chain uses TRBV6-5 and TRBJ1-4, with a tentative D call TRBD1 (5 bases). Germline CDR1 and CDR2: MNHEY and SVGAGI. CDR3 length: 14 amino acids. V gave up 6 bases and J gave up 7 bases, with 15 bases separating them. CDR3 sequence reads: CASSPWNRSEKLFF. The CDR3 nucleotides are TGTGCCAGCAGCCCCTGGAACAGGAGTGAAAAACTGTTTTTT.

The chain has TRBV12-3 or TRBV12-4 and TRBJ1-5; 7 bases line up with TRBD1. Trimming at V came to 5 bases and at J to 6 bases, leaving 4 bases not matched to a gene. CDR3 size: 13 residues. The CDR3 nucleotides read TGTGCCAGCAGTGAAGACAGGGTTCAGCCCCAGCATTTT. This translates into CASSEDRVQPQHF.

The rearrangement links TRBV6-6 to TRBJ2-3; D not certain. V was clipped by 0 bases and J by 4 bases, with 8 bases between them. This CDR3 is built from 14 residues. The germline V gene has CDR1 MNHNY and CDR2 SVGAGI (reference sequence). The CDR3, as DNA: TGTGCCAGCAGTTACTCGCAGTTCCCAGATACGCAGTATTTT. This translates into CASSYSQFPDTQYF.

The chain combines TRBV15 with TRBJ2-1, with D unclear. V was clipped by 0 bases and J by 6 bases, with 15 bases between them. Germline V CDR1 and CDR2: LNHNV, YYDKDF (reference sequence). This CDR3 region has 16 residues. The CDR3 sequence: CATSRDRIGSFNEQFF. DNA for the CDR3: TGTGCCACCAGCAGAGACCGGATTGGGTCATTCAATGAGCAGTTCTTC.

The V gene is TRBV29-1, the J gene TRBJ2-3; tentative D call: TRBD2 (5 bases). Germline CDR1 and CDR2: SQVTM and ANQGSEA. The ends were cut back, 6 bases at V and 2 bases at J, with 18 bases in the middle. This CDR3 has 15 amino acids. The CDR3 region is CSVPPLGGLTDTQYF. The CDR3 DNA reads as TGCAGCGTGCCTCCGCTCGGCGGGCTCACAGATACGCAGTATTTT.

In DNA form, the CDR3 reads TGTGCCAGTAGTATGGACAGATTGAACACTGAAGCTTTCTTT. Amino acids: CASSMDRLNTEAFF. J is TRBJ1-1 and V is TRBV19, with D tentatively TRBD1 (6 bases). Germline values: CDR1 LNHDA, CDR2 SQIVND (reference sequence). The CDR3 has 14 residues. Trimming pared 3 bases from V and 0 bases from J, leaving 8 bases between. The variable domain in full, with the rest retrieved from reference TRBV19 and TRBJ1-1, is DGGITQSPKYLFRKEGQNVTLSCEQNLNHDAMYWYRQDPGQGLRLIYYSQIVNDFQKGDIAEGYSVSREKKESFPLTVTSAQKNPTAFYLCASSMDRLNTEAFFGQGTRLTVV.